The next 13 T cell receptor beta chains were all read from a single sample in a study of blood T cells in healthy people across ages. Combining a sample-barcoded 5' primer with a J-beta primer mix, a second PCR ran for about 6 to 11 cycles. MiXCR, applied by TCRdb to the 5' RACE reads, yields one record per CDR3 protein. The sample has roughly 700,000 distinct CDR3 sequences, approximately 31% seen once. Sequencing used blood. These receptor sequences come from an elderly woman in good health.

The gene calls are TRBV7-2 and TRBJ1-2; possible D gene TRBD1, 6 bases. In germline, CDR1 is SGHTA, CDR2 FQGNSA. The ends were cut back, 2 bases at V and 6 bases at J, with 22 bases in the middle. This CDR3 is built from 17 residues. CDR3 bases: TGTGCCAGCAGCTTAACAGGGTTGGGGAGTCGATTACATGGCTACACCTTC. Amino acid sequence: CASSLTGLGSRLHGYTF.

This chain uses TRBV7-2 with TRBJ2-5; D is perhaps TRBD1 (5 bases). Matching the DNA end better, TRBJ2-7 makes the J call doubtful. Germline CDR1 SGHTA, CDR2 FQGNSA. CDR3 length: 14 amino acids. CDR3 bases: TGTGCCAGCAGCTCCCGCAGGGAAACTTACGAGCAGTACTTC. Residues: CASSSRRETYEQYF.

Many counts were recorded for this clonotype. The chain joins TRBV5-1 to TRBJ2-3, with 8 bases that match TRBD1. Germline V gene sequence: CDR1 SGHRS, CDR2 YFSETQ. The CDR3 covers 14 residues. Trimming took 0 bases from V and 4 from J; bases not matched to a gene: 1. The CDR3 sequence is CASSLGQGSDTQYF. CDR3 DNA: TGCGCCAGCAGCTTGGGACAGGGGTCAGATACGCAGTATTTT.

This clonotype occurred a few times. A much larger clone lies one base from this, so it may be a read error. The CDR3, as DNA: TGCAGCGTTGAAGATCCGCGGACTAGCGGGGAGACCCAGTTCTTC. As protein: CSVEDPRTSGETQFF. The chain carries TRBV29-1 and TRBJ2-1, with 12 bases matching TRBD2. In germline, CDR1 is SQVTM, CDR2 ANQGSEA. The CDR3 runs to 15 residues. Trimming cost V 0 bases and J 13 bases; bases outside gene matches: 10.

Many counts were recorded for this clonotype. CDR3 loop: CSARDLAGGDKNIQYF. In DNA form, the CDR3 reads TGCAGTGCTAGAGATCTGGCGGGGGGGGACAAAAACATTCAGTACTTC. J is TRBJ2-4 and V is TRBV20-1; 9 bases are a match to TRBD2. Unmatched junction bases numbered 6, after V lost 0 bases and J lost 3 bases. The CDR3 covers 16 residues. CDR1 is DFQATT, CDR2 SNEGSKA, per germline (reference sequence).

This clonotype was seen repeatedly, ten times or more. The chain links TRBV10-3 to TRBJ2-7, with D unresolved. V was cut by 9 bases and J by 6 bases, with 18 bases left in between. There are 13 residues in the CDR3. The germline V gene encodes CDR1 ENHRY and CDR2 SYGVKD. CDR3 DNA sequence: TGTGCCATTTCTCCACCGGCAGGTTCCGAGCAGTACTTC. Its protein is CAISPPAGSEQYF.

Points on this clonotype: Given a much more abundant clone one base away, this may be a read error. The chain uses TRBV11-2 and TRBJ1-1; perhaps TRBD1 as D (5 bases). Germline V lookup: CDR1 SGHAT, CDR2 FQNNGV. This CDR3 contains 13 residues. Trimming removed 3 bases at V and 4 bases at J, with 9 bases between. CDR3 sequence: CASSLGDCTEAFF. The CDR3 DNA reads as TGTGCCAGCAGCTTGGGGGACTGCACTGAAGCTTTCTTT.

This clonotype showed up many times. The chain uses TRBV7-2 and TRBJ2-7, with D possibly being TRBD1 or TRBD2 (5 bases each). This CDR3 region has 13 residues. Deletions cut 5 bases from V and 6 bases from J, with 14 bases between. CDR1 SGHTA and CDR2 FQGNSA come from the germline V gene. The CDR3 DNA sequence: TGTGCCAGCAGCCCCTGGGGCGAGGGCGAGCAGTACTTC. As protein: CASSPWGEGEQYF.

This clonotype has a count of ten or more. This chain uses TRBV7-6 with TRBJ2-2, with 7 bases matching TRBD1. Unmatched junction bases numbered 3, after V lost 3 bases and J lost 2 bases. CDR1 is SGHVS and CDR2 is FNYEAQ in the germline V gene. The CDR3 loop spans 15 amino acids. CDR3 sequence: CASSFTGVNTGELFF. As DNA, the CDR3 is TGTGCCAGCAGCTTCACAGGGGTTAACACCGGGGAGCTGTTTTTT.

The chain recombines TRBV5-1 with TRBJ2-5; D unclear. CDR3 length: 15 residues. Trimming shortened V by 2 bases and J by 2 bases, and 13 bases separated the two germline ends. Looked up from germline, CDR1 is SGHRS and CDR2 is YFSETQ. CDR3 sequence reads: CASSFGRFTQETQYF. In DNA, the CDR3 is TGCGCCAGCAGCTTTGGGCGGTTTACTCAAGAGACCCAGTACTTC.

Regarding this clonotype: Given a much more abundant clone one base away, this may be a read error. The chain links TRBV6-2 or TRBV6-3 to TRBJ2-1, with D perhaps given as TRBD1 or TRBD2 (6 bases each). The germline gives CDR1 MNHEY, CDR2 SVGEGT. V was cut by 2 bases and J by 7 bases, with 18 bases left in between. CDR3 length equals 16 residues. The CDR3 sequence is CASSYPSGRRGNEQFF. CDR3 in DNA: TGTGCCAGCAGTTACCCGTCGGGACGGAGGGGGAATGAGCAGTTCTTC.

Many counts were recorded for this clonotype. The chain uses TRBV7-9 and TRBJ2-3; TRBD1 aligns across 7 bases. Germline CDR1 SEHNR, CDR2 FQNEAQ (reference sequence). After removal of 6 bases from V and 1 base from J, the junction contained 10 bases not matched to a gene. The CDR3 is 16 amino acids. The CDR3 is CASRSRQGDGTDTQYF. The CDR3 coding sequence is TGTGCCAGCAGAAGCCGACAGGGTGACGGCACAGATACGCAGTATTTT.

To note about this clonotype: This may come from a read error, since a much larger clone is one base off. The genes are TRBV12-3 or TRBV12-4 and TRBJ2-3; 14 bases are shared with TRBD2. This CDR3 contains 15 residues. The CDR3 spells CVSSQGLAGDRGQYF. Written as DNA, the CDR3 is TGTGTCAGCAGTCAGGGACTAGCGGGGGACCGAGGGCAGTATTTT.